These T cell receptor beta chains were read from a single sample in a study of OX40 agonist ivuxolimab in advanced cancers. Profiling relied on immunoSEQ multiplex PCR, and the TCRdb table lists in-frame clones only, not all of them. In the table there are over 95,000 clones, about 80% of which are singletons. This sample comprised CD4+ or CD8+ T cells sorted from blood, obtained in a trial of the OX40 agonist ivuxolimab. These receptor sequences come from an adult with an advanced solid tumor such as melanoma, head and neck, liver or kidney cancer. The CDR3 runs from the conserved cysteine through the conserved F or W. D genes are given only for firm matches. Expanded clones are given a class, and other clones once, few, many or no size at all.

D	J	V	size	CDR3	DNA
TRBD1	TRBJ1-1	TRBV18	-	CASSPLTGDGTEAFF	TGTGCCAGCTCACCCTTGACAGGGGATGGCACTGAAGCTTTCTTT
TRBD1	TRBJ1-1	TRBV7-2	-	CASSSRDRGLEAFF	TGTGCCAGCAGCTCGAGGGACAGGGGGCTTGAAGCTTTCTTT
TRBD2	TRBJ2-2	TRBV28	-	CASRYSGGNTGELFF	TGTGCCAGCAGATATAGCGGGGGAAACACCGGGGAGCTGTTTTTT
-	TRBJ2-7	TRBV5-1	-	CASTPRSGDTYEQYF	TGCGCCAGCACCCCACGCTCCGGGGATACCTACGAGCAGTACTTC
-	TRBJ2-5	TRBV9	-	CASSWDSKETQYF	TGTGCCAGCAGTTGGGACTCGAAAGAGACCCAGTACTTC
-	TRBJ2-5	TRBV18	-	CASSSTLGETQYF	TGTGCCAGCTCATCTACCCTCGGGGAGACCCAGTACTTC
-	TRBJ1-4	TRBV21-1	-	CASTKPWGEDRLCEKLFF	TGTGCCAGCACCAAACCATGGGGCGAGGACAGGCTCTGTGAAAAACTGTTTTTT
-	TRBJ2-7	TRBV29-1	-	CSLKWVERNEQYF	TGCAGCCTTAAGTGGGTGGAGAGGAACGAGCAGTACTTC
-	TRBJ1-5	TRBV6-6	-	CASSLGGQPQHF	TGTGCCAGCAGTTTAGGGGGTCAGCCCCAGCATTTT
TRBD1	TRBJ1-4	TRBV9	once	CASSVGAGGVEKLFF	TGTGCCAGCAGCGTAGGTGCAGGGGGCGTCGAAAAACTGTTTTTT
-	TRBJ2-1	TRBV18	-	CASSPGLGAYMFF	TGTGCCAGCTCACCAGGACTTGGGGCTTATATGTTCTTC
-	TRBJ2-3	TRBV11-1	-	CASSSDSGRGTQYF	TGTGCCAGCAGCTCCGATAGTGGTCGGGGAACGCAGTATTTT
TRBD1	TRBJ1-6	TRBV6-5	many	CASSTGQVYSPLHF	TGTGCCAGCAGTACGGGACAGGTCTACTCACCCCTCCACTTT
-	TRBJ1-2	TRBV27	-	CASRPNGGYGYTF	TGTGCCAGCAGACCGAACGGAGGCTATGGCTACACCTTC
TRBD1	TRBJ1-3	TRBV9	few	CASSVVPQGDGNTIYF	TGTGCCAGCAGCGTAGTCCCACAGGGGGATGGAAACACCATATATTTT
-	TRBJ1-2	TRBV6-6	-	CASINGSPAVTYGYTF	TGTGCCAGCATTAACGGATCGCCCGCAGTTACCTATGGCTACACCTTC
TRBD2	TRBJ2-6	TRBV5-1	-	CASSLVRGTSGLSSGANVLTF	TGCGCCAGCAGCTTGGTTCGGGGGACTAGCGGGCTTTCCTCTGGGGCCAACGTCCTGACTTTC
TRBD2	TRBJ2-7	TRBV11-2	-	CASSPVGTSFYEQYF	TGTGCCAGCAGTCCTGTCGGGACTAGTTTTTACGAGCAGTACTTC
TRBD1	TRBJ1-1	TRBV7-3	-	CASSPDRGSLNTEAFF	TGTGCCAGCAGCCCTGACAGGGGAAGTCTGAACACTGAAGCTTTCTTT
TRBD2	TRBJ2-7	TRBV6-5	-	CASKAGDRYEQYF	TGTGCCAGCAAAGCGGGGGACCGCTACGAGCAGTACTTC
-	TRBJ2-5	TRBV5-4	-	CASSYGQQETQYF	TGTGCCAGCAGCTATGGACAGCAAGAGACCCAGTACTTC
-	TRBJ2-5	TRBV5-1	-	CASSSADGDEGETQYF	TGCGCCAGCAGCTCAGCAGACGGCGACGAGGGAGAGACCCAGTACTTC
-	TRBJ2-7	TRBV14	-	CASSGALEQYF	TGTGCCAGCAGCGGCGCCCTCGAGCAGTACTTC
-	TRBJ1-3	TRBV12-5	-	CASGLTAGGNTIYF	TGTGCTAGTGGTTTGACGGCAGGGGGAAACACCATATATTTT
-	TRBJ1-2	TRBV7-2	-	CASSLEMVGYGYTF	TGTGCCAGCAGCTTAGAGATGGTCGGGTATGGCTACACCTTC
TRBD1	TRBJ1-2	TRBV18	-	CASSPREGANYGYTF	TGTGCCAGCTCACCAAGGGAGGGGGCGAACTATGGCTACACCTTC
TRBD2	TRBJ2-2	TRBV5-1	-	CASSPLVTSGNTGELFF	TGCGCCAGCAGCCCCCTTGTGACTAGCGGGAACACCGGGGAGCTGTTTTTT
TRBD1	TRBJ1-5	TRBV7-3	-	CASSLGERQGAQPQHF	TGTGCCAGCAGCTTAGGGGAAAGGCAGGGGGCTCAGCCCCAGCATTTT
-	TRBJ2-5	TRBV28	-	CASSGGGGGRETQYF	TGTGCCAGCAGTGGTGGGGGGGGCGGTCGAGAGACCCAGTACTTC
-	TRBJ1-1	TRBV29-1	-	CSVGGGPGSPGAEAFF	TGCAGCGTTGGTGGAGGACCAGGGTCGCCGGGGGCTGAAGCTTTCTTT
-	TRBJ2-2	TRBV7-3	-	CASSLTLQGGELFF	TGTGCCAGCAGCTTAACGTTACAGGGCGGGGAGCTGTTTTTT
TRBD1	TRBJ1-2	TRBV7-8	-	CASSLGQQLRTGYTF	TGTGCCAGCAGCCTGGGACAGCAACTAAGAACTGGCTACACCTTC